The 24 T cell receptor beta chains listed next were all sequenced from one sample in a study of T cell responses to AZD1222 COVID-19 vaccine. Repertoires were generated with immunoSEQ multiplex PCR, while TCRdb's copy carries only in-frame clones and drops some. This sample has about 150,000 clones; 80% to 95% occur once, and the top ten carry 3% to 3.5%. The source was peripheral blood, collected 28 days after the second AZD1222 dose. The source of these receptors is an adult who received the AZD1222 COVID-19 vaccine.

This clone was recorded once. The V and J genes are TRBV6-1 and TRBJ1-2, with a tentative D call TRBD1 (5 bases). This CDR3 region has 14 residues. The V gene lost 0 bases and the J gene lost 3 bases, with 8 bases spanning the gap. Germline CDR1 and CDR2: MNHNS and SASEGT. Here the CDR3 DNA reads TGTGCCAGCAGTGAAGCAGGGGTGGACTATGGCTACACCTTC. Residues: CASSEAGVDYGYTF.

The chain joins TRBV28 to TRBJ1-2, with TRBD1 as a possible D gene (5 bases). CDR1 is MDHEN, CDR2 SYDVKM, per germline. V was trimmed by 3 bases and J by 1 base, leaving 12 bases between them. This CDR3 is 15 amino acids long. DNA for the CDR3: TGTGCCAGCAGTTTCCCGGGGCAGGGTAACTATGGCTACACCTTC. It codes for CASSFPGQGNYGYTF.

The rearrangement uses TRBV18 and TRBJ2-1; a possible D gene is TRBD2 (6 bases). Germline CDR1 and CDR2: KGHSH and LQKENI. CDR3 length: 14 residues. Trimming took off 8 bases at V and 5 bases at J, with 16 bases between the two ends. The CDR3 DNA reads TGTGCCAGCACTCGGGAGACTAGAGACAATGAGCAGTTCTTC. It codes for CASTRETRDNEQFF.

CDR3 coding DNA: TGTGCCAGCATGAATAGCGGGAGGCCCCACTCCTACGAGCAGTACTTC. As protein: CASMNSGRPHSYEQYF. The chain couples TRBV7-9 to TRBJ2-7, with 10 bases that match TRBD2. V trimming: 7 bases; J trimming: 0 bases; junction bases outside the gene matches: 9. CDR3 size: 16 residues. CDR1 is SEHNR and CDR2 is FQNEAQ in the germline V gene (reference sequence).

The CDR3 DNA reads as TGTGCCACCGGAGAGAGGCAGGCCTTAGTACCCCAGCATTTT. It yields the protein CATGERQALVPQHF. The chain links TRBV15 to TRBJ1-5; D ambiguous. Germline V gives CDR1 LNHNV, CDR2 YYDKDF (reference sequence). V was pared by 8 bases and J by 10 bases, with 21 bases between. There are 14 residues in the CDR3.

The chain is built from TRBV7-9 and TRBJ2-5, with D maybe TRBD1 (6 bases). With 4 bases removed from V and 5 bases from J, the gap between germline ends came to 14 bases. Per the germline V gene, CDR1 is SEHNR and CDR2 is FQNEAQ (reference sequence). CDR3 length: 14 residues. In DNA, the CDR3 is TGTGCCAGCAGCTCCCGGACAGCGGCGGAGACCCAGTACTTC. Translating gives CASSSRTAAETQYF. Filled out from reference TRBV7-9 and TRBJ2-5, the complete variable domain reads DTGVSQNPRHKITKRGQNVTFRCDPISEHNRLYWYRQTLGQGPEFLTYFQNEAQLEKSRLLSDRFSAERPKGSFSTLEIQRTEQGDSAMYLCASSSRTAAETQYFGPGTRLLVL.

The chain joins TRBV2 to TRBJ2-3; 11 nucleotides line up with TRBD1. Germline CDR1 reads SNHLY; CDR2 reads FYNNEI. The CDR3 sequence is 14 residues long. Trimming removed 6 bases from V and 4 bases from J; junction bases left unmatched: 3. The CDR3 loop is CASRPGQGADTQYF. Written as DNA, the CDR3 is TGTGCCAGCAGGCCGGGACAGGGGGCAGATACGCAGTATTTT.

The V call is TRBV10-3, the J call TRBJ2-1, with 9 positions matching TRBD1. The CDR3 contains 15 residues. The V segment lost 6 bases and the J segment 5 bases; nucleotides outside the gene matches: 8. CDR1 and CDR2 (germline): ENHRY, SYGVKD. CDR3 in DNA: TGTGCCATCAGAACCGGGACAGGGAGCAACAATGAGCAGTTCTTC. Its translation is CAIRTGTGSNNEQFF.

This chain joins TRBV27 and TRBJ2-1, with D possibly TRBD2 on 5 matching bases. Germline V CDR1 and CDR2: MNHEY, SMNVEV (reference sequence). V dropped 6 bases and J dropped 10 bases, with 10 bases sitting between them. The CDR3 spans 11 residues. DNA of the CDR3: TGTGCCAGCAGACTAGGTTCCGAGCAGTTCTTC. This encodes CASRLGSEQFF.

DNA of the CDR3: TGCGCCAGCAGCCTACGACAGGGATCGAACGAGCAGTACTTC. Translated: CASSLRQGSNEQYF. The rearrangement uses TRBV4-1 and TRBJ2-7; 7 nucleotides align to TRBD1. From germline, CDR1 is MGHRA and CDR2 YSYEKL. The CDR3 has 14 residues. After removal of 4 bases from V and 5 bases from J, the junction contained 8 bases not matched to a gene.

This rearrangement joins TRBV7-9 to TRBJ1-6; TRBD1 agrees at 9 bases. Germline lookup yields CDR1 SEHNR and CDR2 FQNEAQ (reference sequence). This CDR3 comprises 15 residues. V was pared by 1 base and J by 7 bases, with 2 bases of the junction left unmatched. The CDR3 DNA reads as TGTGCCAGCAGCTTAGGGGACAGGGAAAATTCACCCCTCCACTTT. It translates to CASSLGDRENSPLHF.

A word on this clone: This sample also contains other DNA sequences that code for the same CDR3. This chain connects TRBV5-4 to TRBJ1-1, with no clear D. The CDR3 spans 14 residues. Germline loops: CDR1 SGHNT, CDR2 YYREEE (reference sequence). Between the trimmed V and J ends, which lost 0 bases and 2 bases, there was a span of 8 bases. CDR3 in amino acids: CASSLVTGNTEAFF. CDR3 DNA: TGTGCCAGCAGCTTGGTCACGGGTAACACTGAAGCTTTCTTT.

The rearrangement links TRBV6-5 to TRBJ1-2, with 7 bases identical to TRBD1. In germline, CDR1 is MNHEY, CDR2 SVGAGI. J lost 0 bases, V lost 6 bases, and 4 bases had no gene match. This CDR3 is 14 amino acids long. CDR3 DNA: TGTGCCAGCAGCCGAGGACAGGCTAACTATGGCTACACCTTC. Protein product: CASSRGQANYGYTF.

The genes are TRBV12-5 and TRBJ1-1; D not resolved. Between the trimmed V and J ends, which lost 1 base and 3 bases, there was a span of 12 bases. Looked up from germline, CDR1 is LGHNT and CDR2 is FRNRAP. The CDR3 is made up of 15 amino acids. CDR3 amino acids: CASGLAPRADTEAFF. In DNA form, the CDR3 reads TGTGCTAGTGGTTTGGCCCCAAGGGCAGACACTGAAGCTTTCTTT.

The chain employs TRBV6-6 and TRBJ2-2, with D possibly being TRBD1 or TRBD2 (5 bases each). V was pared by 2 bases and J by 1 base, with 8 bases between. The CDR3 sequence is 15 residues long. CDR1 is MNHNY, CDR2 SVGAGI, per germline (reference sequence). The CDR3 nucleotides are TGTGCCAGCAGTTACGGGGGTGTGAACACCGGGGAGCTGTTTTTT. This translates into CASSYGGVNTGELFF.

The chain has TRBV10-3 and TRBJ2-1, with 9 bases matching TRBD2. The germline gives CDR1 ENHRY, CDR2 SYGVKD. Germline trimming cut 10 bases from V and 1 base from J; bases unmatched to any gene: 11. The CDR3 consists of 16 residues. DNA for the CDR3: TGTGCCAGCCAACCTACGACTAGCGGATCCTACAATGAGCAGTTCTTC. Its translation: CASQPTTSGSYNEQFF.

This clone was counted a few times. The V and J genes are TRBV5-1 and TRBJ1-1; maybe TRBD1 (5 bases). The V end was cut by 1 base, the J end by 6 bases, with 10 bases between. This CDR3 region has 13 residues. Germline V gives CDR1 SGHRS, CDR2 YFSETQ. The DNA of the CDR3 is TGCGCCAGCAGCTTGTTGGGACCCCCTGAAGCTTTCTTT. Amino acids: CASSLLGPPEAFF.

The chain uses TRBV6-1 and TRBJ1-2, with no clear D. Germline V gene sequence: CDR1 MNHNS, CDR2 SASEGT. Trimming pared 3 bases from V and 5 bases from J, leaving 7 bases between. CDR3 length: 12 residues. The CDR3 nucleotides are TGTGCCAGCAGTGAGACGGGGTATGGCTACACCTTC. This encodes CASSETGYGYTF.

For the CDR3, the DNA is TGTGCCAGCATCCCATCCGGGACAGCTAACTATGGCTACACCTTC. As protein: CASIPSGTANYGYTF. This sequence joins TRBV5-5 and TRBJ1-2, with 7 bases aligning to TRBD1. With 6 bases clipped from V and 0 bases from J, the junction kept 8 bases outside the gene matches. The CDR3 is 15 amino acids. Per germline, CDR1 SGHKS and CDR2 YYEKEE (reference sequence).

The chain carries TRBV27 and TRBJ2-1; 14 positions match TRBD2. J was trimmed by 3 bases and V by 9 bases; bases with no gene match: 10. Germline CDR1 MNHEY, CDR2 SMNVEV (reference sequence). CDR3 length: 17 amino acids. CDR3 sequence (DNA): TGTGCCAGTACGTTCCCCGGGACTAGCGGGAGCTACAATGAGCAGTTCTTC. This codes for CASTFPGTSGSYNEQFF.

The DNA of the CDR3 is TGTGCCAGTAGTAATGGCTTCCAGTTCTTC. It translates to CASSNGFQFF. The chain joins TRBV19 to TRBJ2-1; D is uncertain. This CDR3 is 10 amino acids long. Trimming took off 4 bases at V and 13 bases at J, with 8 bases between the two ends. From germline, CDR1 is LNHDA and CDR2 SQIVND (reference sequence).

The V gene is TRBV5-1, the J gene TRBJ2-3; no clear D gene. The CDR3 length is 13 residues. The V and J ends lost 1 base and 2 bases respectively, with 5 bases between them. CDR1 SGHRS and CDR2 YFSETQ come from the germline V gene. The CDR3 is CASSLTITDTQYF. CDR3 DNA sequence: TGCGCCAGCAGCTTGACCATCACAGATACGCAGTATTTT.

V is TRBV5-6 and J is TRBJ2-7; D unclear. Germline-derived CDR1 and CDR2 are SGHDT and YYEEEE. V lost 3 bases, J lost 5 bases, and 6 bases lay in between. The CDR3 is 11 amino acids. The chain's CDR3 is CASSSFNEQYF. CDR3 sequence (DNA): TGTGCCAGCAGCTCTTTTAACGAGCAGTACTTC. Using reference TRBV5-6 and TRBJ2-7 for the parts outside the CDR3, the full variable domain is DAGVTQSPTHLIKTRGQQVTLRCSPKSGHDTVSWYQQALGQGPQFIFQYYEEEERQRGNFPDRFSGHQFPNYSSELNVNALLLGDSALYLCASSSFNEQYFGPGTRLTVT.

This clone was picked up a small number of times. This sequence joins TRBV27 and TRBJ2-1, with 8 bases matching TRBD2. V trimming: 6 bases; J trimming: 5 bases; junction bases outside the gene matches: 9. The CDR3 length is 15 residues. The germline CDR1 and CDR2 sequences are MNHEY and SMNVEV (reference sequence). For the CDR3, the DNA is TGTGCCAGCAGCCTCGGACTAGCAGAAAACAATGAGCAGTTCTTC. Translation gives CASSLGLAENNEQFF.